The sequence of this T cell receptor beta chain was determined in a study of cytomegalovirus exposure and HLA in healthy donors. This PCR relied on a set of 60 Vbeta primers and 13 Jbeta primers. In the original processing: Unique TCR beta chains totaled some 78 million in a later count, with around 11 million of them shared. Clones were read by immunoSEQ multiplex PCR, and TCRdb kept only the in-frame ones, dropping some. That table is the source of V, J and clone size, and D and trimming were worked out from the DNA. Among about 120,000 clones listed, around 75% were seen once. CDR3 length equals 18 residues. With 4 bases clipped from V and 2 bases from J, the junction kept 8 bases outside the gene matches. CDR1 is MGHRA, CDR2 YSYEKL, per germline.

J is TRBJ2-6 and V is TRBV4-1; 10 positions agree with TRBD1. This clonotype was obtained from a woman between 18 and 29 years old in good health and CMV-seronegative. Sequenced: PBMCs. CDR3 in DNA: TGCGCCAGCAGCCTGGGACAGGGGTTACATACTGGGGCCAACGTCCTGACTTTC. Protein product: CASSLGQGLHTGANVLTF.